These 10 T cell receptor beta chains came from one sample sequenced in a study of neurological immune-mediated disorders. TCRdb redid the calling of the 5' RACE reads with MiXCR, one entry per CDR3 protein. The table shows more than 45,000 distinct CDR3 sequences, with over 2% occurring only once. Material for sequencing was PBMCs. These receptors were collected from a man aged 45-60 years with multiple sclerosis.

At least ten counts were recorded for this clonotype. The rearrangement uses TRBV29-1 and TRBJ2-1; TRBD2 is a possible D gene (6 bases). This CDR3 spans 17 amino acids. Germline V gives CDR1 SQVTM, CDR2 ANQGSEA. The ends were cut back, 1 base at V and 6 bases at J, with 22 bases in the middle. CDR3 sequence (DNA): TGCAGCGTTGAAGCCCTCAGGGCGGGGCAAGGCTTCAATGAGCAGTTCTTC. It specifies CSVEALRAGQGFNEQFF.

This clonotype was seen ten or more times. This chain joins TRBV4-3 and TRBJ1-1; D is undetermined. CDR3 length: 14 residues. With 0 bases removed from V and 0 bases from J, the gap between germline ends came to 5 bases. Germline V gene data show CDR1 as LGHNA and CDR2 as YSLEER. The CDR3 region has the DNA TGCGCCAGCAGCCAAGATTGGGTGAACACTGAAGCTTTCTTT. Its protein is CASSQDWVNTEAFF.

This clonotype was found many times. The rearrangement joins TRBV12-3 or TRBV12-4 to TRBJ1-3, with D possibly being TRBD1 (5 bases). Trimming pared 3 bases from V and 0 bases from J, leaving 15 bases between. This CDR3 has 17 residues. CDR3 region: CASSLDRGAVSGNTIYF. The CDR3 coding sequence is TGTGCCAGCAGTTTGGACCGCGGGGCAGTCTCTGGAAACACCATATATTTT.

At least ten counts were recorded for this clonotype. V and J are TRBV7-9 and TRBJ2-5; a possible D gene is TRBD2 (6 bases). V was cut by 0 bases and J by 2 bases, with 7 bases left in between. Germline V CDR1 and CDR2: SEHNR, FQNEAQ (reference sequence). The CDR3 sequence is 14 residues long. The CDR3 sequence is CASSLASGQETQYF. CDR3 bases: TGTGCCAGCAGCTTAGCTAGCGGACAAGAGACCCAGTACTTC.

This clonotype has a count of ten or more. CDR3 nucleotide sequence: TGTGCCAGCAGTTCTCGCAGGGGGAGTACTGAAGCTTTCTTT. Translation: CASSSRRGSTEAFF. The V gene is TRBV6-6, the J gene TRBJ1-1; 7 bases agree with TRBD1. The CDR3 is 14 amino acids. The germline V gene has CDR1 MNHNY and CDR2 SVGAGI (reference sequence). Losses at the gene ends were 4 bases for V and 5 bases for J; bases not matched to a gene: 7.

This clonotype came up many times. The rearrangement links TRBV15 to TRBJ1-2; 9 bases are shared with TRBD1. The CDR3 consists of 15 residues. Per germline, CDR1 LNHNV and CDR2 YYDKDF (reference sequence). V trimming: 3 bases; J trimming: 4 bases; junction bases outside the gene matches: 6. The CDR3 bases are TGTGCCACCAGCAGGGATCGACAGGGGGTCTATGGCTACACCTTC. Its translation is CATSRDRQGVYGYTF.

Many counts were recorded for this clonotype. V usage is TRBV5-1 and J usage is TRBJ2-2; D gene unclear. Trimming removed 1 base from V and 6 bases from J, with 4 bases in between. The CDR3 is made up of 12 amino acids. CDR1 SGHRS and CDR2 YFSETQ come from the germline V gene. Here the CDR3 reads CASSLMAGELFF. CDR3 sequence (DNA): TGCGCCAGCAGCTTGATGGCCGGGGAGCTGTTTTTT.

Ten or more counts support this clonotype. CDR3 sequence reads: CASSARLAPGAGELFF. CDR3 in DNA: TGTGCCAGCAGTGCCAGACTAGCCCCAGGTGCCGGGGAGCTGTTTTTT. This rearrangement joins TRBV2 to TRBJ2-2; 7 nucleotides agree with TRBD2. The CDR3 has 16 amino acids. Germline V gene lookup returns CDR1 SNHLY and CDR2 FYNNEI. The junction had 11 bases not matched to a gene; V was cut back by 4 bases and J by 6 bases.

This clonotype occurred many times. The chain links TRBV3-1 to TRBJ2-7; D is unresolved. This CDR3 contains 12 residues. The germline V gene has CDR1 LGHDT and CDR2 YNNKEL (reference sequence). V lost 1 base and J 4 bases, leaving 5 bases between the germline ends. The CDR3 reads CASSQAGYEQYF. CDR3 DNA sequence: TGTGCCAGCAGCCAAGCTGGGTACGAGCAGTACTTC.

This clonotype was picked up many times. The V and J genes are TRBV27 and TRBJ2-5; D remains unclear. V was clipped by 7 bases and J by 4 bases, with 16 bases between them. Germline V gene lookup returns CDR1 MNHEY and CDR2 SMNVEV (reference sequence). The CDR3 is 14 residues long. The CDR3 here is CASMGRGVGETQYF. CDR3 DNA: TGTGCCAGCATGGGTCGCGGAGTCGGAGAGACCCAGTACTTC.